The 27 T cell receptor beta chains below all came from one sample that was sequenced in a study of blood T cell repertoires in COVID-19. Sequencing used immunoSEQ multiplex PCR; TCRdb keeps in-frame clones, though not all of them. Here the sample spans approximately 78,000 clones, roughly 90% being singletons. The sequencing sample was made of peripheral blood. The receptors originated from a middle-aged man with COVID-19, enrolled during active disease.

This sequence joins TRBV30 and TRBJ2-7, with D possibly TRBD1 on 6 matching bases. Trimming took 4 bases from V and 4 from J, leaving 11 bases between them. This CDR3 is 12 amino acids long. Germline V gene sequence: CDR1 GTSNPN, CDR2 SVGIG (reference sequence). CDR3 bases: TGTGCCTGGACCCTGGACAGATACGAGCAGTACTTC. This translates into CAWTLDRYEQYF.

This clone was counted only a few times. The J gene is TRBJ2-3, the V gene TRBV9, with TRBD2 identical over 9 bases. The length of the CDR3 is 16 residues. With V trimmed by 4 bases and J by 2 bases, 8 bases remained unmatched. Germline CDR1 and CDR2: SGDLS and YYNGEE. The CDR3 sequence is CASSTRLAVDTDTQYF. The CDR3 DNA sequence: TGTGCCAGCAGCACCCGACTAGCGGTAGACACAGATACGCAGTATTTT.

CDR3 sequence reads: CASSADGQVLYGYTF. CDR3 DNA: TGTGCCAGCAGCGCCGACGGACAGGTCCTCTATGGCTACACCTTC. The gene calls are TRBV9 and TRBJ1-2; 7 positions match TRBD1. After removal of 3 bases from V and 4 bases from J, the junction contained 9 bases not matched to a gene. This CDR3 region has 15 residues. Germline V gives CDR1 SGDLS, CDR2 YYNGEE.

The rearrangement links TRBV6-1 to TRBJ1-5; perhaps TRBD1 as D (6 bases). V gave up 1 base and J gave up 0 bases, with 10 bases separating them. The germline CDR1 and CDR2 sequences are MNHNS and SASEGT. This CDR3 spans 16 amino acids. CDR3 protein: CASSEGGGYSNQPQHF. In DNA, the CDR3 is TGTGCCAGCAGTGAAGGAGGGGGTTATAGCAATCAGCCCCAGCATTTT.

This chain joins TRBV25-1 and TRBJ1-6, with 8 nucleotides matching TRBD1. The trim removed 6 bases at V and 7 bases at J, leaving 5 bases unmatched. Germline V gene data show CDR1 as MGHDK and CDR2 as SYGVNS. The CDR3 length is 14 residues. In nucleotides, the CDR3 is TGTGCCAGCAGACGGACAGGGCGAAATTCACCCCTCCACTTT. Translating it yields CASRRTGRNSPLHF.

This rearrangement joins TRBV19 to TRBJ1-5, with D tentatively TRBD1 (6 bases). The CDR3 is made up of 15 amino acids. The germline gives CDR1 LNHDA, CDR2 SQIVND (reference sequence). V dropped 6 bases and J dropped 0 bases, with 12 bases sitting between them. CDR3 sequence (DNA): TGTGCCAGTAGCCGGGACACATATAGCAATCAGCCCCAGCATTTT. The encoded protein is CASSRDTYSNQPQHF.

The V call is TRBV5-4, the J call TRBJ2-2; possible D gene TRBD2, 5 bases. V lost 5 bases and J 5 bases, leaving 10 bases between the germline ends. The CDR3 is made up of 13 amino acids. Germline V lookup: CDR1 SGHNT, CDR2 YYREEE (reference sequence). The CDR3 loop reads CASSSGVTGELFF. The CDR3 nucleotides are TGTGCCAGCAGTTCCGGGGTGACCGGGGAGCTGTTTTTT.

The chain couples TRBV14 to TRBJ2-2, with D unresolved. V was shortened by 0 bases and J by 1 base, with 6 bases between the two germline ends. Germline V gives CDR1 SGHDN, CDR2 FVKESK. The CDR3 has 15 residues. The CDR3 region is CASSQDLLNTGELFF. The CDR3 DNA reads as TGTGCCAGCAGCCAAGATCTTCTGAACACCGGGGAGCTGTTTTTT.

CDR3 coding DNA: TGTGCCAGCAGTAGCGACAGGGCCGGGGCCAACGTCCTGACTTTC. Translating gives CASSSDRAGANVLTF. The chain has TRBV2 and TRBJ2-6; 7 bases map to TRBD1. The V segment lost 5 bases and the J segment 4 bases; nucleotides outside the gene matches: 5. Per the germline V gene, CDR1 is SNHLY and CDR2 is FYNNEI. The length of the CDR3 is 15 residues. The full variable domain, with the rest looked up from reference TRBV2 and TRBJ2-6, is EPEVTQTPSHQVTQMGQEVILRCVPISNHLYFYWYRQILGQKVEFLVSFYNNEISEKSEIFDDQFSVERPDGSNFTLKIRSTKLEDSAMYFCASSSDRAGANVLTFGAGSRLTVL.

The chain couples TRBV18 to TRBJ2-1; TRBD1 matches at 12 bases. Losses at the gene ends were 2 bases for V and 6 bases for J; bases not matched to a gene: 5. Germline V gene data show CDR1 as KGHSH and CDR2 as LQKENI. CDR3 length equals 16 residues. DNA of the CDR3: TGTGCCAGCTCACCAGGGACAGGGGGCGAGGGCAATGAGCAGTTCTTC. This encodes CASSPGTGGEGNEQFF.

The gene calls are TRBV13 and TRBJ1-6; no reliable D call. There are 14 residues in the CDR3. The germline CDR1 and CDR2 sequences are PRHDT and FYEKMQ (reference sequence). The V end was cut by 6 bases, the J end by 5 bases, with 11 bases between. The CDR3 here is CASRLSGNNSPLHF. For the CDR3, the DNA is TGTGCCAGCAGGTTAAGCGGAAATAATTCACCCCTCCACTTT.

CDR3 region: CASRTGANEQFF. The CDR3, as DNA: TGTGCCAGCAGGACAGGGGCAAATGAGCAGTTCTTC. This sequence joins TRBV6-5 and TRBJ2-1; 8 bases match TRBD1. CDR1 and CDR2 (germline): MNHEY, SVGAGI. V trimming: 6 bases; J trimming: 7 bases; junction bases outside the gene matches: 2. The CDR3 runs to 12 residues.

The chain links TRBV3-1 (or the pseudogene TRBV3-2) to TRBJ2-7, with 13 bases aligning to TRBD2. Per germline, CDR1 LGHDT and CDR2 YNNKEL (reference sequence). The length of the CDR3 is 16 residues. Trimming cost V 4 bases and J 1 base; bases outside gene matches: 4. The DNA of the CDR3 is TGTGCCAGCAGCCCGAGACTAGCGGGAGGTTCCTACGAGCAGTACTTC. The encoded protein is CASSPRLAGGSYEQYF.

In regard to this clone: The sample holds other DNA sequences that translate to the same CDR3. The chain carries TRBV9 and TRBJ1-1; a possible D gene is TRBD1 (5 bases). Germline CDR1 and CDR2: SGDLS and YYNGEE. The CDR3 totals 14 residues. With 4 bases removed from V and 1 base from J, the gap between germline ends came to 11 bases. The CDR3 loop reads CASSKKGANTEAFF. CDR3 coding DNA: TGTGCCAGCAGCAAGAAAGGGGCGAACACTGAAGCTTTCTTT.

This sequence joins TRBV27 and TRBJ1-5; D is undetermined. Trimming removed 3 bases from V and 0 bases from J, with 3 bases in between. The germline gives CDR1 MNHEY, CDR2 SMNVEV (reference sequence). The CDR3 is 13 amino acids. CDR3 residues: CASSFHSNQPQHF. The CDR3 coding sequence is TGTGCCAGCAGTTTCCATAGCAATCAGCCCCAGCATTTT.

The rearrangement joins TRBV3-1 (or the pseudogene TRBV3-2) to TRBJ1-6; D gene unclear. The CDR3 spans 15 residues. CDR1 is LGHDT and CDR2 is YNNKEL in the germline V gene (reference sequence). The V gene lost 5 bases and the J gene lost 10 bases, with 18 bases spanning the gap. In DNA form, the CDR3 reads TGTGCCAGCAGCTCCCGGACGGGGAGAGGGTCACCCCTCCACTTT. Translating gives CASSSRTGRGSPLHF.

In this sample, this clone turned up a few times. The gene calls are TRBV6-6 and TRBJ1-5, with no clear D. The CDR3 contains 14 residues. Deletions cut 6 bases from V and 0 bases from J, with 9 bases between. Germline V gene lookup returns CDR1 MNHNY and CDR2 SVGAGI (reference sequence). The CDR3 nucleotides read TGTGCCAGCAGGCGGGGATATAGCAATCAGCCCCAGCATTTT. Translating it yields CASRRGYSNQPQHF.

The genes are TRBV15 and TRBJ2-2, with TRBD2 as a possible D gene (5 bases). Per germline, CDR1 LNHNV and CDR2 YYDKDF (reference sequence). The ends were cut back, 8 bases at V and 4 bases at J, with 11 bases in the middle. The CDR3 totals 13 residues. CDR3 loop: CATRLGSTGELFF. The CDR3 bases are TGTGCCACCCGTTTGGGGAGCACCGGGGAGCTGTTTTTT.

V gene TRBV7-9 combines with J gene TRBJ2-7; TRBD2 matches 14 bases. The CDR3 contains 19 residues. J gave up 1 base and V 0 bases, and 8 bases lay outside the gene matches. Germline V gene data show CDR1 as SEHNR and CDR2 as FQNEAQ (reference sequence). CDR3 region: CASSLAEETSGRGSYEQYF. In nucleotides, the CDR3 is TGTGCCAGCAGCTTAGCGGAGGAGACTAGCGGGAGGGGGTCCTACGAGCAGTACTTC. The whole variable domain, filled in from reference TRBV7-9 and TRBJ2-7, reads DTGVSQNPRHKITKRGQNVTFRCDPISEHNRLYWYRQTLGQGPEFLTYFQNEAQLEKSRLLSDRFSAERPKGSFSTLEIQRTEQGDSAMYLCASSLAEETSGRGSYEQYFGPGTRLTVT.

V usage is TRBV5-5 and J usage is TRBJ2-1; maybe TRBD1 (6 bases). This CDR3 has 12 amino acids. V shed 5 bases and J shed 10 bases, with 13 bases lying between them. The germline gives CDR1 SGHKS, CDR2 YYEKEE (reference sequence). CDR3: CASSSDSREQFF. The CDR3 bases are TGTGCCAGCAGTTCGGACAGCCGGGAGCAGTTCTTC.

This sequence joins TRBV6-5 and TRBJ1-5; a possible D gene is TRBD1 (5 bases). The ends were cut back, 7 bases at V and 2 bases at J, with 12 bases in the middle. The germline V gene has CDR1 MNHEY and CDR2 SVGAGI. This CDR3 spans 14 amino acids. The CDR3 loop is CASKGAGGNQPQHF. The CDR3 DNA is TGTGCCAGCAAAGGGGCTGGGGGCAATCAGCCCCAGCATTTT.

The rearrangement joins TRBV18 to TRBJ2-5; 8 nucleotides align to TRBD2. The CDR3 sequence is 15 residues long. The germline V gene encodes CDR1 KGHSH and CDR2 LQKENI. V lost 3 bases to trimming and J lost 1 base; unmatched junction nucleotides: 4. The CDR3 here is CASSPPAGGQETQYF. Here the CDR3 DNA reads TGTGCCAGCTCACCTCCCGCGGGAGGCCAAGAGACCCAGTACTTC.

This sequence joins TRBV10-3 and TRBJ1-2; 9 bases match TRBD1. Trimming took 5 bases from V and 12 from J; bases not matched to a gene: 4. The CDR3 runs to 11 residues. The V gene's germline CDR1 is ENHRY and CDR2 SYGVKD. The CDR3 is CAISPGTGNTF. Here the CDR3 DNA reads TGTGCCATCAGTCCTGGGACAGGGAACACCTTC.

This clone appeared a single time. This chain joins TRBV14 and TRBJ1-2; D uncertain. The CDR3 loop spans 13 amino acids. The V end was cut by 4 bases, the J end by 4 bases, with 10 bases between. From germline, CDR1 is SGHDN and CDR2 FVKESK. CDR3 sequence (DNA): TGTGCCAGCAGCCCGGATGAGGCCTATGGCTACACCTTC. It yields the protein CASSPDEAYGYTF.

The V gene is TRBV2, the J gene TRBJ2-7, with 9 bases fitting TRBD1. The CDR3 has 16 amino acids. CDR1 and CDR2 from the germline V gene are SNHLY and FYNNEI. J gave up 3 bases and V 6 bases, and 12 bases lay outside the gene matches. The DNA for the CDR3 is TGTGCCAGCAGGCCCAGCGGGACAGGGATAGGCTACGAGCAGTACGTC. It translates to CASRPSGTGIGYEQYV.

The V call is TRBV6-2 or TRBV6-3, the J call TRBJ2-1, with TRBD1 matching 8 bases. The V and J ends lost 0 bases and 6 bases, in that order; junction bases with no gene match: 7. From germline, CDR1 is MNHEY and CDR2 SVGEGT. The CDR3 length is 16 residues. CDR3 bases: TGTGCCAGCAGTTACTCGAGGGCAGGGGGCTCCAATGAGCAGTTCTTC. It translates to CASSYSRAGGSNEQFF.

V and J are TRBV2 and TRBJ1-2; 12 bases are a match to TRBD1. The CDR3 runs 15 residues. The junction had 4 bases not matched to a gene; V was cut back by 4 bases and J by 4 bases. Germline CDR1 SNHLY, CDR2 FYNNEI. In DNA form, the CDR3 reads TGTGCCAGCAGTGTAGGGACAGGGGGCGGCTATGGCTACACCTTC. The encoded protein is CASSVGTGGGYGYTF.